These 9 T cell receptor beta chains were sequenced from one sample in a study of T cells in localized non-small cell lung cancer. Only in-frame clones appear in the TCRdb table, and some are missing; sequencing was by immunoSEQ multiplex PCR. The sample records tens of thousands of clones, around nine tenths being singletons. The sequences come from peripheral blood, collected before any cancer treatment. The source of these receptors is a female donor at least 60 years old with stage I squamous cell lung carcinoma.

Comment on this clone: Because the CDR3's place on the DNA is in doubt, the DNA is left out and the CDR3 is given as listed by TCRdb. This sequence joins TRBV7-9 and TRBJ2-3; TRBD2 was called by the table and not checked on the DNA. CDR1 SEHNR and CDR2 FQNEAQ come from the germline V gene (reference sequence). Including both end residues, the CDR3 is 14 amino acids long. CDR3 in amino acids: CASSFGGGTHPAYF.

In this sample, this clone turned up a few times. This chain joins TRBV30 and TRBJ2-7; TRBD1 matches at 7 bases. The V segment lost 4 bases and the J segment 2 bases; nucleotides outside the gene matches: 2. There are 12 residues in the CDR3. Germline V lookup: CDR1 GTSNPN, CDR2 SVGIG (reference sequence). The chain's CDR3 is CAWKTGTYEQYF. In nucleotides, the CDR3 is TGTGCCTGGAAGACAGGGACCTACGAGCAGTACTTC. Combining the CDR3 with reference TRBV30 and TRBJ2-7 gives the whole variable domain SQTIHQWPATLVQPVGSPLSLECTVEGTSNPNLYWYRQAAGRGLQLLFYSVGIGQISSEVPQNLSASRPQDRQFILSSKKLLLSDSGFYLCAWKTGTYEQYFGPGTRLTVT.

The gene calls are TRBV4-3 and TRBJ1-6; possibly TRBD1 for D (5 bases). The CDR3 is made up of 15 amino acids. The germline V gene has CDR1 LGHNA and CDR2 YSLEER. Trimming took 6 bases from V and 9 from J, leaving 18 bases between them. CDR3 loop: CASRLTQDSPSPLHF. The CDR3 DNA sequence: TGCGCCAGCAGACTGACACAGGACTCGCCTTCACCCCTCCACTTT.

The V call is TRBV6-6, the J call TRBJ2-1, with TRBD2 identical over 7 bases. V was clipped by 2 bases and J by 0 bases; unmatched bases: 1. From germline, CDR1 is MNHNY and CDR2 SVGAGI (reference sequence). CDR3 length: 15 amino acids. In nucleotides, the CDR3 is TGTGCCAGCAGTTACCCGGGGGGCTCCTACAATGAGCAGTTCTTC. This encodes CASSYPGGSYNEQFF.

The J gene is TRBJ1-2, the V gene TRBV9, with TRBD1 matching 8 bases. CDR3 length equals 16 residues. J was trimmed by 6 bases and V by 1 base; bases with no gene match: 11. CDR1 and CDR2 (germline): SGDLS, YYNGEE. CDR3 nucleotide sequence: TGTGCCAGCAGCGTACTGGCAGGGGGCGAAGGGAATGGCTACACCTTC. Amino acids: CASSVLAGGEGNGYTF.

This clone was seen a single time. CDR3 protein: CASSSNRDMREFF. CDR3 bases: TGTGCCAGCAGTTCCAACCGGGACATGAGGGAGTTCTTC. The chain combines TRBV5-4 with TRBJ2-1; D is possibly TRBD1 (6 bases). The germline CDR1 and CDR2 sequences are SGHNT and YYREEE (reference sequence). The CDR3 is 13 residues long. Trimming took 5 bases from V and 14 from J, leaving 20 bases between them.

CDR3 coding DNA: TGTGCCAGTAGTAGGGGGAGTGGGGACACAGATACGCAGTATTTT. Its protein is CASSRGSGDTDTQYF. The V and J genes are TRBV19 and TRBJ2-3; the D call may be TRBD1 or TRBD2 (5 bases each). Looked up from germline, CDR1 is LNHDA and CDR2 is SQIVND (reference sequence). The CDR3 is 15 residues long. V lost 4 bases and J 2 bases, leaving 13 bases between the germline ends. The full variable domain, in which reference TRBV19 and TRBJ2-3 provide the parts outside the CDR3, is DGGITQSPKYLFRKEGQNVTLSCEQNLNHDAMYWYRQDPGQGLRLIYYSQIVNDFQKGDIAEGYSVSREKKESFPLTVTSAQKNPTAFYLCASSRGSGDTDTQYFGPGTRLTVL.

J is TRBJ2-1 and V is TRBV5-1, with a possible D match to TRBD1 (6 bases). Germline V lookup: CDR1 SGHRS, CDR2 YFSETQ. Between the trimmed V and J ends, which lost 4 bases and 1 base, there was a span of 12 bases. The CDR3 totals 15 residues. As DNA, the CDR3 is TGCGCCAGCAGCCTGACGACAGGTTCCTACAATGAGCAGTTCTTC. Amino acids: CASSLTTGSYNEQFF.

The chain recombines TRBV7-9 with TRBJ2-6; no clear D gene. The CDR3 length is 14 residues. CDR1 is SEHNR, CDR2 FQNEAQ, per germline (reference sequence). CDR3 region: CARSGDSGANVLTF. CDR3 nucleotide sequence: TGTGCGCGGTCTGGTGACTCTGGGGCCAACGTCCTGACTTTC.